This T cell receptor (beta chain) was sequenced for a study of blood T cell repertoires in COVID-19. Produced via immunoSEQ multiplex PCR; TCRdb's table is partial and in-frame only. Here the sample spans roughly 210,000 clones, around 86% being singletons. Individuals drawn from around 25 US areas were about 18 to 95 years old. The germline V and J ends were trimmed by 1 base and 1 base, with 8 bases remaining between them. The CDR3 has 14 residues. CDR1 MGHRA and CDR2 YSYEKL come from the germline V gene. The chain couples TRBV4-1 to TRBJ2-7, with a weak D call TRBD1 (6 bases). The source is a man aged 25 to 45 in a cohort exposed to, infected with or recovered from COVID-19 (not recorded which). Sequencing was carried out using PBMCs or T cells enriched from blood (not recorded which). The CDR3 reads CASSQARGSYEQYF. The CDR3 DNA sequence: TGCGCCAGCAGCCAAGCTAGGGGGTCCTACGAGCAGTACTTC.